This TCR beta chain was identified in a study of human T cells and chemical hapten exposure. This clonotype was seen a few times. The germline V gene has CDR1 MDHEN and CDR2 SYDVKM. V lost 5 bases to trimming and J lost 8 bases, with 12 bases between them. CDR3 length equals 12 residues. Time point specified: patch test 1, 2 weeks after DPC sensitization. Treatment given: therapeutic diphenylcyclopropenone sensitization with weekly scalp DPC. At patch-test visits, sampling came before the patch test. As originally analysed: TCR counts had a median of around 94,000 per sample and spanned roughly 20,000 to 750,000. TCRdb reprocessed the RACE reads with MiXCR, giving one entry per CDR3 protein. In this record, the V and J calls reflect TCRdb's handling and not the investigators' own analysis. The profile shows 180,000 or so distinct CDR3 sequences, roughly 15% of them singletons.

The rearrangement joins TRBV28 to TRBJ1-1, with D unclear. The receptor comes from a woman aged 25 to 39 with alopecia areata. Some clones in this sample may be carry-over from other donors' samples. Sequencing used whole blood, obtained in connection with sensitization to the hapten diphenylcyclopropenone (DPC). CDR3 bases: TGTGCCAGCAGTGTTGGGATTTGGGAAGCTTTCTTT. This gives the protein CASSVGIWEAFF.